This TCR beta chain was identified during a study of blood T cell repertoires in COVID-19. Overall study context: Sites across the United States, Italy and Spain contributed samples from acute and convalescent COVID-19.

Methods used by the authors: Researchers report that nucleated cell counts were estimated from reference gene primer amplification. Here immunoSEQ multiplex PCR was the method, and the copy in TCRdb shows in-frame clones only, minus some. The D gene and trimming were derived from the DNA, and the V and J assignments and clone size from that table. The table records 300,000 to 350,000 clones, 80% to 95% of them present only once. This clone was counted a few times. This CDR3 is built from 15 residues. The V gene lost 3 bases and the J gene lost 7 bases, with 19 bases spanning the gap. The V gene's germline CDR1 is KGHSH and CDR2 LQKENI.

The chain has TRBV18 and TRBJ2-7, with TRBD2 as a possible D gene (6 bases). The receptor was isolated from a woman aged 25 to 39 with COVID-19, enrolled during active disease. The sample taken for sequencing was peripheral blood. The CDR3 coding sequence is TGTGCCAGCTCACCGTTGGACGTCGGGGGACGGGAGCAGTACTTC. Translation: CASSPLDVGGREQYF.